This is a list of T cell receptor beta chains from one sample in a study of blood T cell repertoires in COVID-19. Sequencing was performed with immunoSEQ multiplex PCR; in TCRdb, only in-frame clones are kept and a portion is missing. The profile shows around 120,000 clones, approximately 83% of them singletons. Sequencing was performed on peripheral blood. All receptors derive from a man aged 80 or over with acute or convalescent COVID-19. The CDR3 runs from the conserved cysteine through the conserved F or W. D genes are given only for firm matches. A clone size is listed for some rows: how often the clone was seen (once, few, many), or a class if it is expanded.

clone size,V gene,D gene,J gene,CDR3 DNA,CDR3 protein
-,TRBV30,TRBD1,TRBJ1-2,TGTGCCTTGGACAGGGAGACAAGAGGCTACACCTTC,CALDRETRGYTF
-,TRBV9,TRBD2,TRBJ2-3,TGTGCCTCAAGCGGGGGCTCCCTTTCTAGCACAGATACGCAGTATTTT,CASSGGSLSSTDTQYF
-,TRBV11-3,-,TRBJ1-6,TGTGCCAGCAGCTTAGCACTTAATTCACCCCTCCACTTT,CASSLALNSPLHF
-,TRBV20-1,-,TRBJ2-1,TGCAGCCTTAGCGGAAATGAGCAGTTCTTC,CSLSGNEQFF
-,TRBV25-1,-,TRBJ1-1,TGTGCCAGCAGTGAGACAGGCTGGGACACTGAAGCTTTCTTT,CASSETGWDTEAFF
-,TRBV2,TRBD1,TRBJ1-1,TGTGCCAGCAGCGTCAGACAGGGAAGGACGAACACTGAAGCTTTCTTT,CASSVRQGRTNTEAFF
-,TRBV7-2,TRBD1,TRBJ1-2,TGTGCCAGCAGCTTAGTACGGGACAGGAACTATGGCTACACCTTC,CASSLVRDRNYGYTF
-,TRBV24-1,TRBD2,TRBJ2-3,TGTGCCACCAGTGGTCGTCCGGGACTAGCGGGAGGGCCGAGCACAGATACGCAGTATTTT,CATSGRPGLAGGPSTDTQYF
few,TRBV24-1,-,TRBJ2-1,TGTGCCACCAGTGATTCTACAGGGCATGAGCAGTTCTTC,CATSDSTGHEQFF
-,TRBV6-5,TRBD1,TRBJ1-2,TGTGCCAGCAGTACTCGGACAGGGGCCTCTGGCTACACCTTC,CASSTRTGASGYTF
once,TRBV5-1,-,TRBJ1-4,TGCGCCAGCAGCCGGACAGACCCAGCTAATGAAAAACTGTTTTTT,CASSRTDPANEKLFF
-,TRBV28,TRBD1,TRBJ1-1,TGTGCCAGCAGTTTACCGGGACAGTTGAACACTGAAGCTTTCTTT,CASSLPGQLNTEAFF
-,TRBV19,TRBD1,TRBJ2-7,TGTGCCAGTAGTTTCGGACAGGGCTACGAGCAGTACTTC,CASSFGQGYEQYF
-,TRBV7-7,TRBD1,TRBJ1-6,TGTGCTAGCAGCCCCCTTGACAGGGAGACGTCCTCCTATAATTCACCCCTCCACTTT,CASSPLDRETSSYNSPLHF
few,TRBV4-1,TRBD2,TRBJ2-7,TGCGCCAGCAGCCAAACCTGGGGGGATAGCGGGGCCTACGAGCAGTACTTC,CASSQTWGDSGAYEQYF
-,TRBV30,TRBD2,TRBJ2-1,TGTGCCTGGATGCGGGAGGGCCGCAATGAGCAGTTCTTC,CAWMREGRNEQFF
-,TRBV6-5,-,TRBJ1-2,TGTGCCAGCAGTTACCTCGGGGGGGGTTTCAACTATGGCTACACCTTC,CASSYLGGGFNYGYTF
-,TRBV3-1/TRBV3-2,-,TRBJ2-5,TGTGCCAGCGTGAGAGGGGAGACCCAGTACTTC,CASVRGETQYF
-,TRBV5-1,-,TRBJ1-1,TGCGCCAGCAGCCCTATGGGGCTCGGCACTGAAGCTTTCTTT,CASSPMGLGTEAFF
-,TRBV3-1/TRBV3-2,-,TRBJ1-1,TGTGCCAGCAGCCAAGGACAGCGGAACACTGAAGCTTTCTTT,CASSQGQRNTEAFF
-,TRBV4-1,-,TRBJ2-1,TGCGCCAGCAGCCAGGCCTCAAACAGGGCAGCAGGGGATGAGCAGTTCTTC,CASSQASNRAAGDEQFF
-,TRBV19,-,TRBJ1-1,TGTGCCAGTAGTACACAGACCACAAACACTGAAGCTTTCTTT,CASSTQTTNTEAFF
-,TRBV19,TRBD2,TRBJ2-2,TGTGCCAGTAGCACAGCGGGGGAGAGGACCGGGGAGCTGTTTTTT,CASSTAGERTGELFF
-,TRBV7-6,TRBD1,TRBJ1-2,TGTGCCAGCAGCTTAACGGGGACAGGGGGGCTCTATGGCTACACCTTC,CASSLTGTGGLYGYTF
-,TRBV19,TRBD1,TRBJ2-7,TGTGCCAGTAGTATACGTCGGACAGGGGGAGGTTACGAGCAGTACTTC,CASSIRRTGGGYEQYF
-,TRBV11-2,-,TRBJ1-1,TGTGCCAGCAGACAGAACACTGAAGCTTTCTTT,CASRQNTEAFF
-,TRBV18,-,TRBJ2-1,TGTGCCAGCTCACCACGCCGGGATCTCAATGAGCAGTTCTTC,CASSPRRDLNEQFF
few,TRBV7-3,-,TRBJ2-1,TGTGCCAGCAGCTTAGTAGGAGCCCTTTACAATGAGCAGTTCTTC,CASSLVGALYNEQFF
-,TRBV7-8,TRBD1,TRBJ1-2,TGTGCCAGCAGCGCCCTACAGGGGGGCTATGGCTACACCTTC,CASSALQGGYGYTF
-,TRBV19,TRBD2,TRBJ2-2,TGTGCCAGTAGTATAGACGGGAGGGCTGGCGGGGAGCTGTTTTTT,CASSIDGRAGGELFF
-,TRBV6-6,-,TRBJ2-7,TGTGCCAGCAGTTTGGACAGTGAGCAGTACTTC,CASSLDSEQYF
-,TRBV7-2,TRBD1,TRBJ1-1,TGTGCCAGCAGCTATGGACAGGCGATGAACACTGAAGCTTTCTTT,CASSYGQAMNTEAFF
-,TRBV10-2,-,TRBJ1-2,TGCGCCAGCAGTGAGGTGCGGGATCCCCCCTATGGCTACACCTTC,CASSEVRDPPYGYTF
-,TRBV24-1,-,TRBJ1-5,TGTGCCACCAGTGATAAGGGAGGGAACAATCAGCCCCAGCATTTT,CATSDKGGNNQPQHF
-,TRBV7-2,-,TRBJ2-6,TGTGCCAGCAGCTTCGACTTCTCTGGGGCCAACGTCCTGACTTTC,CASSFDFSGANVLTF
-,TRBV7-2,TRBD1,TRBJ1-2,TGTGCCAGCAGCCAAGAACAGGGGGCGAACTATGGCTACACCTTC,CASSQEQGANYGYTF
-,TRBV19,-,TRBJ1-3,TGTGCCAGTAGTAAAGCCGGAGCTGGAAACACCATATATTTT,CASSKAGAGNTIYF
few,TRBV29-1,-,TRBJ1-6,TGCAGCGTAGCCAACCACTCCTATAATTCACCCCTCCACTTT,CSVANHSYNSPLHF
-,TRBV6-5,-,TRBJ2-1,TGTGCCAGCAGTTCCAGACTAGCCTACAATGAGCAGTTCTTC,CASSSRLAYNEQFF
once,TRBV30,-,TRBJ1-3,TGTGCCTGGAGTGTACTTGGAAACACCATATATTTT,CAWSVLGNTIYF
-,TRBV7-7,-,TRBJ2-1,TGTGCTAGCAGCTTAGTCCAGGGGAGGGACAATGAGCAGTTCTTC,CASSLVQGRDNEQFF
-,TRBV3-1/TRBV3-2,-,TRBJ2-7,TGTGCCAGCAGCCCCATACAGGGAGCCTACGAGCAGTACTTC,CASSPIQGAYEQYF
-,TRBV12-5,TRBD2,TRBJ2-1,TGTGCTAGTCTCCCACTAGCGGGGGGCTTCTACAATGAGCAGTTCTTC,CASLPLAGGFYNEQFF
-,TRBV10-3,-,TRBJ2-7,TGTGCCATCACCCGGGACTCGTCTTACGAGCAGTACTTC,CAITRDSSYEQYF
-,TRBV7-2,TRBD2,TRBJ2-4,TGTGCCAGCAGCGCTTCTAGCGGAATAGCCAAAAACATTCAGTACTTC,CASSASSGIAKNIQYF
-,TRBV16,-,TRBJ1-1,TGTGCCAGCAGCCAATTTGAGGTGAACACTGAAGCTTTCTTT,CASSQFEVNTEAFF
-,TRBV19,TRBD1,TRBJ1-2,TGTGCCAGTAGTAAAGGGACAGGGACGTCTACTTATGGCTACACCTTC,CASSKGTGTSTYGYTF
few,TRBV25-1,-,TRBJ2-3,TGTGCCAGCAGTGAAACGGCAGATACGCAGTATTTT,CASSETADTQYF
-,TRBV5-1,TRBD1,TRBJ1-2,TGCGCCAGCAGCCCCTGGACAGGGGCTAACTATGGCTACACCTTC,CASSPWTGANYGYTF
-,TRBV18,-,TRBJ2-2,TGTGCCAGCTCACCAAGTCAGGGCGGAGTCGGGGAGCTGTTTTTT,CASSPSQGGVGELFF
few,TRBV3-1/TRBV3-2,-,TRBJ2-1,TGTGCCAGCAGCCAAGTCTCCCGGTCGGAGCAGTTCTTC,CASSQVSRSEQFF
-,TRBV6-4,-,TRBJ2-3,TGTGCCAGCAGTGACTCAGGAGCGGACACAGATACGCAGTATTTT,CASSDSGADTDTQYF
-,TRBV7-3,-,TRBJ2-1,TGTGCCAGCAGCTCATCCGGGGTCCGTGATGAGCAGTTCTTC,CASSSSGVRDEQFF
-,TRBV10-3,-,TRBJ1-1,TGTGCCATCAGTGAGTCGAACTGGGAGGGGACTGAAGCTTTCTTT,CAISESNWEGTEAFF
-,TRBV2,-,TRBJ1-2,TGTGCCAGCAGTCCCCAGGGATTTCCAAACTGGGGCTACACCTTC,CASSPQGFPNWGYTF
-,TRBV7-9,-,TRBJ1-5,TGTGCCAGCAGCTCCATTTATCAGCCCCAGCATTTT,CASSSIYQPQHF
-,TRBV6-6,-,TRBJ1-4,TGTGCCAGCAGTGACGGTGGGAGGGGCGGTGAAAAACTGTTTTTT,CASSDGGRGGEKLFF
-,TRBV29-1,TRBD1,TRBJ1-1,TGCAGCTGGGCGGACAGGGTGAACACTGAAGCTTTCTTT,CSWADRVNTEAFF
-,TRBV19,-,TRBJ2-3,TGTGCCAGTCGTGAGGGAGTAACAGATACGCAGTATTTT,CASREGVTDTQYF